Listed below are T cell receptor beta chains from one sample, sequenced in a study of blood T cell repertoires in COVID-19. Sequenced by immunoSEQ multiplex PCR; TCRdb stores in-frame clones only, minus some. The table has approximately 60,000 clones, 70% to 85% seen once. Sequenced material: peripheral blood. The origin of the receptors is a man in his fifties or sixties with acute or convalescent COVID-19. Each CDR3 is given without its conserved first and last residue. Clone size is stated in some rows and not others, as once, few, many or a class when expanded.

j_call: TRBJ2-7; v_call: TRBV12-3/TRBV12-4; cdr3_length: 11; clone_size: -; cdr3_aa: ASSQGQSYEQY
j_call: TRBJ2-1; v_call: TRBV14; cdr3_length: 9; clone_size: -; cdr3_aa: ASSQMTTQV
j_call: TRBJ2-7; v_call: TRBV9; cdr3_length: 12; clone_size: few; cdr3_aa: ASSGPGQGAEQY
j_call: TRBJ2-4; v_call: TRBV6-2/TRBV6-3; cdr3_length: 14; clone_size: -; cdr3_aa: ASSRHPGGLENIQY
j_call: TRBJ2-3; v_call: TRBV5-6; cdr3_length: 14; clone_size: -; cdr3_aa: ASSLVNGRGTDTQY
j_call: TRBJ2-7; v_call: TRBV3-1/TRBV3-2; cdr3_length: 10; clone_size: -; cdr3_aa: ASSQFAGEQY
j_call: TRBJ1-1; v_call: TRBV18; cdr3_length: 13; clone_size: few; cdr3_aa: ASSPPRAGSTEAF
j_call: TRBJ1-3; v_call: TRBV30; cdr3_length: 12; clone_size: -; cdr3_aa: AWSVVGSGNTIY
j_call: TRBJ2-2; v_call: TRBV13; cdr3_length: 13; clone_size: -; cdr3_aa: ASSLGMSSTGELF
j_call: TRBJ2-2; v_call: TRBV6-5; cdr3_length: 12; clone_size: -; cdr3_aa: ASRTLGLTGELF
j_call: TRBJ2-3; v_call: TRBV7-2; cdr3_length: 15; clone_size: -; cdr3_aa: ASSSLTSGRATDTQY
j_call: TRBJ2-3; v_call: TRBV10-3; cdr3_length: 12; clone_size: -; cdr3_aa: AISETSGADTQY
j_call: TRBJ2-1; v_call: TRBV5-1; cdr3_length: 16; clone_size: -; cdr3_aa: ASSFGIRASGRLNEQF
j_call: TRBJ1-2; v_call: TRBV2; cdr3_length: 11; clone_size: once; cdr3_aa: ASSPGQDYGYT
j_call: TRBJ2-2; v_call: TRBV27; cdr3_length: 10; clone_size: -; cdr3_aa: ASAGDTGELF
j_call: TRBJ2-2; v_call: TRBV19; cdr3_length: 13; clone_size: -; cdr3_aa: ASSLNRRGSGELF
j_call: TRBJ2-2; v_call: TRBV11-3; cdr3_length: 13; clone_size: -; cdr3_aa: ASTLDGLNTGELF
j_call: TRBJ2-5; v_call: TRBV2; cdr3_length: 11; clone_size: -; cdr3_aa: ASSPDRGRERY
j_call: TRBJ1-1; v_call: TRBV6-1; cdr3_length: 14; clone_size: -; cdr3_aa: ASSEPGQIPNTEAF
j_call: TRBJ2-7; v_call: TRBV27; cdr3_length: 13; clone_size: -; cdr3_aa: ASSPQGQPSYEQY
j_call: TRBJ2-2; v_call: TRBV9; cdr3_length: 14; clone_size: -; cdr3_aa: ASSVRTSGRGGELF
j_call: TRBJ2-3; v_call: TRBV30; cdr3_length: 12; clone_size: -; cdr3_aa: AWSRGRDTDTQY
j_call: TRBJ2-1; v_call: TRBV5-1; cdr3_length: 14; clone_size: -; cdr3_aa: ASSLVMDSRRSEQF
j_call: TRBJ1-2; v_call: TRBV2; cdr3_length: 13; clone_size: few; cdr3_aa: ASKPELEANYGYT
j_call: TRBJ2-1; v_call: TRBV27; cdr3_length: 12; clone_size: -; cdr3_aa: ASSAWSGNNEQF
j_call: TRBJ1-3; v_call: TRBV30; cdr3_length: 11; clone_size: -; cdr3_aa: AWGRDSGNTIY
j_call: TRBJ2-3; v_call: TRBV18; cdr3_length: 11; clone_size: -; cdr3_aa: ASSTSITDTQY
j_call: TRBJ2-3; v_call: TRBV28; cdr3_length: 14; clone_size: -; cdr3_aa: ASSQGASGSTDTQY
j_call: TRBJ1-1; v_call: TRBV10-3; cdr3_length: 14; clone_size: once; cdr3_aa: AVGRLLWTGMTEAF
j_call: TRBJ1-2; v_call: TRBV10-3; cdr3_length: 16; clone_size: -; cdr3_aa: AISDPVQGQGPSYGYT
j_call: TRBJ2-7; v_call: TRBV6-6; cdr3_length: 13; clone_size: -; cdr3_aa: ASSRFSGRRYEQY
j_call: TRBJ2-3; v_call: TRBV10-2; cdr3_length: 12; clone_size: -; cdr3_aa: ASRGAGGGDTQY
j_call: TRBJ1-1; v_call: TRBV2; cdr3_length: 12; clone_size: -; cdr3_aa: ASSEGGRGTEAF
j_call: TRBJ2-7; v_call: TRBV5-1; cdr3_length: 12; clone_size: -; cdr3_aa: ASSSGTEQYEQY
j_call: TRBJ1-1; v_call: TRBV7-6; cdr3_length: 13; clone_size: -; cdr3_aa: ASSPQTGEYTEAF
j_call: TRBJ2-3; v_call: TRBV28; cdr3_length: 15; clone_size: -; cdr3_aa: ASSLGLAGGSADTQY
j_call: TRBJ1-2; v_call: TRBV27; cdr3_length: 10; clone_size: -; cdr3_aa: ATATGGGGYT
j_call: TRBJ2-1; v_call: TRBV6-5; cdr3_length: 13; clone_size: -; cdr3_aa: ASSYSSGEGYEQF
j_call: TRBJ2-1; v_call: TRBV24-1; cdr3_length: 13; clone_size: -; cdr3_aa: ATSAAGLGSNEQF
j_call: TRBJ2-2; v_call: TRBV5-4; cdr3_length: 13; clone_size: -; cdr3_aa: ASADRAEGTGELF
j_call: TRBJ1-4; v_call: TRBV29-1; cdr3_length: 11; clone_size: -; cdr3_aa: SVGEDLNEKLF
j_call: TRBJ1-1; v_call: TRBV24-1; cdr3_length: 11; clone_size: few; cdr3_aa: ATKSSGGTEAF
j_call: TRBJ2-7; v_call: TRBV5-6; cdr3_length: 13; clone_size: -; cdr3_aa: ASSQQTSGPYEQY